These 8 T cell receptor beta chains originate from one sample sequenced in a study of blood T cell repertoires in COVID-19. Using immunoSEQ multiplex PCR, the repertoire was profiled, and TCRdb retains in-frame clones only, with some absent. The sample consists of 150,000 to 200,000 clones, 86% of them appearing once. The sequenced material came from peripheral blood. The source is a man between 18 and 29 years old with acute or convalescent COVID-19.

The gene calls are TRBV7-8 and TRBJ2-2, with TRBD2 matching over 10 bases. Germline values: CDR1 SGHVS, CDR2 FQNEAQ. V shed 5 bases and J 4 bases; nucleotides not matched to a gene: 7. This CDR3 comprises 16 residues. The CDR3 loop is CASSVQRGGPTGELFF. CDR3 sequence (DNA): TGTGCCAGCAGCGTCCAGCGGGGGGGCCCCACCGGGGAGCTGTTTTTT.

This sequence joins TRBV2 and TRBJ2-1; TRBD2 agrees at 13 bases. Germline values: CDR1 SNHLY, CDR2 FYNNEI. V trimming: 9 bases; J trimming: 5 bases; junction bases outside the gene matches: 7. The CDR3 totals 15 residues. CDR3 region: CASEAGTSGDNEQFF. In DNA form, the CDR3 reads TGTGCCAGTGAGGCTGGGACTAGCGGGGACAATGAGCAGTTCTTC.

The gene calls are TRBV6-5 and TRBJ1-5; TRBD1 matches at 7 bases. The germline gives CDR1 MNHEY, CDR2 SVGAGI. V was clipped by 5 bases and J by 1 base; unmatched bases: 5. The CDR3 has 15 residues. The CDR3 DNA sequence: TGTGCCAGCAGTCCCCAGGGGGAGAGCAATCAGCCCCAGCATTTT. Translated, it gives CASSPQGESNQPQHF.

This chain joins TRBV5-1 and TRBJ2-5; 8 bases align to TRBD1. Per germline, CDR1 SGHRS and CDR2 YFSETQ. The junction had 7 bases not matched to a gene; V was cut back by 4 bases and J by 2 bases. This CDR3 region has 15 residues. The CDR3 DNA sequence: TGCGCCAGCAGCGTATTCGGGACAGGTCAAGAGACCCAGTACTTC. Protein sequence: CASSVFGTGQETQYF.

This chain links TRBV18 with TRBJ2-1, with no clear D. V shed 8 bases and J shed 4 bases, with 12 bases lying between them. Germline V gene data show CDR1 as KGHSH and CDR2 as LQKENI. The length of the CDR3 is 13 residues. The CDR3 nucleotides read TGTGCCAGCCAACAGATGCAATACAATGAGCAGTTCTTC. Protein product: CASQQMQYNEQFF.

This clone was detected only once. V gene TRBV30 combines with J gene TRBJ2-3, with 7 bases identical to TRBD1. There are 12 residues in the CDR3. Per the germline V gene, CDR1 is GTSNPN and CDR2 is SVGIG (reference sequence). J was trimmed by 4 bases and V by 5 bases; bases with no gene match: 3. CDR3 sequence (DNA): TGTGCCTGGGGGCAGGGGGCAGATACGCAGTATTTT. Amino acid sequence: CAWGQGADTQYF. Variable domain in full (rest from reference TRBV30 and TRBJ2-3): SQTIHQWPATLVQPVGSPLSLECTVEGTSNPNLYWYRQAAGRGLQLLFYSVGIGQISSEVPQNLSASRPQDRQFILSSKKLLLSDSGFYLCAWGQGADTQYFGPGTRLTVL.

This chain uses TRBV19 with TRBJ2-1; TRBD2 matches 8 bases. There are 13 residues in the CDR3. With V trimmed by 5 bases and J by 10 bases, 7 bases remained unmatched. The germline gives CDR1 LNHDA, CDR2 SQIVND (reference sequence). The CDR3 region is CASSWAGGSEQFF. In DNA form, the CDR3 reads TGTGCCAGTAGTTGGGCGGGGGGCAGCGAGCAGTTCTTC.

This clone was seen just once. The V call is TRBV15, the J call TRBJ2-7; a weak D match, TRBD2 (6 bases). The V gene lost 1 base and the J gene lost 2 bases, with 12 bases spanning the gap. Germline loops: CDR1 LNHNV, CDR2 YYDKDF (reference sequence). The CDR3 is 15 amino acids. CDR3: CATSRATGGAYEQYF. The CDR3 DNA sequence: TGTGCCACCAGCAGAGCCACCGGGGGAGCCTACGAGCAGTACTTC.